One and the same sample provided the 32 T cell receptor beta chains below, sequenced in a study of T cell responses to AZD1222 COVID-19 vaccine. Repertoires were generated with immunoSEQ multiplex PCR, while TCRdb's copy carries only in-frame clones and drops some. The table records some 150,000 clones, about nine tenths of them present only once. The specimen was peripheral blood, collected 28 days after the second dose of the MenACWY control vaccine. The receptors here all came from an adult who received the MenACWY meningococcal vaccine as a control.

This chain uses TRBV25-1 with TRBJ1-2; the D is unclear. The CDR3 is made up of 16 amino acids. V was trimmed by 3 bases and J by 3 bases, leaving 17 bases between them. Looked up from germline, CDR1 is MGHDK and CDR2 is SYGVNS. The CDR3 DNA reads TGTGCCAGCAGTGATAACCTCGGGAGATTGCACTATGGCTACACCTTC. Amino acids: CASSDNLGRLHYGYTF.

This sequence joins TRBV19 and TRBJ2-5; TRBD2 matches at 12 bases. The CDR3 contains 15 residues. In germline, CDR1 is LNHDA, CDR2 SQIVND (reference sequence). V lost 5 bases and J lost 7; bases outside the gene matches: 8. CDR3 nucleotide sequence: TGTGCCAGTAGTGGACTAGCGGGAAGGGTTGTGACCCAGTACTTC. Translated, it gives CASSGLAGRVVTQYF.

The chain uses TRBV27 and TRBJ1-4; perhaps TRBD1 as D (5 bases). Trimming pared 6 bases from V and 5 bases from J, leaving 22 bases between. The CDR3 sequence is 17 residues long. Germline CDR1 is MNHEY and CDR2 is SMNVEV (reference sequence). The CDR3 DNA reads TGTGCCAGCAGCCCTTTACCTTTCGGGCACAGGAATGAAAAACTGTTTTTT. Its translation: CASSPLPFGHRNEKLFF.

The chain's CDR3 is CASSPGLYEQYF. Here the CDR3 DNA reads TGTGCCAGCAGCCCTGGGCTCTACGAGCAGTACTTC. The chain joins TRBV7-8 to TRBJ2-7; no clear D. Per germline, CDR1 SGHVS and CDR2 FQNEAQ. The CDR3 spans 12 residues. V was clipped by 5 bases and J by 3 bases, with 8 bases between them.

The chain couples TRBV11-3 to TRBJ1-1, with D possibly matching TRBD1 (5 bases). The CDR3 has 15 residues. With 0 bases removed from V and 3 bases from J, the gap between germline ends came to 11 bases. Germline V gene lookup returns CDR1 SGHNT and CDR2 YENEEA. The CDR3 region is CASSLDRRGDTEAFF. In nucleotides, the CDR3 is TGTGCCAGCAGCTTAGATCGGAGGGGAGACACTGAAGCTTTCTTT.

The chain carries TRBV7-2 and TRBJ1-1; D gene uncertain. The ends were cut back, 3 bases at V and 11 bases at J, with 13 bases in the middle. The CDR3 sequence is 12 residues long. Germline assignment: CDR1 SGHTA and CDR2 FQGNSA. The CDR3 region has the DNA TGTGCCAGCAGCTTCCCCTCCCAGGCTGCTTTCTTT. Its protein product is CASSFPSQAAFF.

This chain's CDR3 is CASSSGGVQNIQYF. DNA for the CDR3: TGTGCCAGCAGTTCGGGGGGAGTCCAAAACATTCAGTACTTC. The chain links TRBV28 to TRBJ2-4; TRBD2 agrees at 7 bases. V lost 4 bases to trimming and J lost 5 bases; unmatched junction nucleotides: 5. The germline V gene encodes CDR1 MDHEN and CDR2 SYDVKM. The CDR3 runs to 14 residues.

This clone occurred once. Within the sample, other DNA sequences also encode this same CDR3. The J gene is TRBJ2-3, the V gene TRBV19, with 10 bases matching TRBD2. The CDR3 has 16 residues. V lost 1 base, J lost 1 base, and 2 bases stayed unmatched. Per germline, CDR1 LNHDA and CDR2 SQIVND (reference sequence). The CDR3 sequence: CASSIGLAGGTDTQYF. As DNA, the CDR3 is TGTGCCAGTAGTATAGGGCTAGCGGGAGGCACAGATACGCAGTATTTT.

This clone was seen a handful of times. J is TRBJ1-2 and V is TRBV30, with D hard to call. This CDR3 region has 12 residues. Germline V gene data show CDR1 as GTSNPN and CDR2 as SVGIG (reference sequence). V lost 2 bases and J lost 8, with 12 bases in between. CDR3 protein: CAWSSGREGYTF. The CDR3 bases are TGTGCCTGGAGTTCAGGTCGGGAGGGCTACACCTTC.

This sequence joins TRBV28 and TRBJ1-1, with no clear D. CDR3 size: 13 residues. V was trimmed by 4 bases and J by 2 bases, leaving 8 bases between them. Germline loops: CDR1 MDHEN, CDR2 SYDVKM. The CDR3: CASSSFANTEAFF. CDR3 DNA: TGTGCCAGCAGTTCGTTTGCCAACACTGAAGCTTTCTTT. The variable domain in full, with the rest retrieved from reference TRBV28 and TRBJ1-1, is DVKVTQSSRYLVKRTGEKVFLECVQDMDHENMFWYRQDPGLGLRLIYFSYDVKMKEKGDIPEGYSVSREKKERFSLILESASTNQTSMYLCASSSFANTEAFFGQGTRLTVV.

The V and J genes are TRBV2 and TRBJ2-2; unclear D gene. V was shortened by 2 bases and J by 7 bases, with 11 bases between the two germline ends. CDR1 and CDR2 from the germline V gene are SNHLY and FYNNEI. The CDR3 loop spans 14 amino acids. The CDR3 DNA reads TGTGCCAGCAGTGAACCACCGAGGTACGGGGAGCTGTTTTTT. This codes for CASSEPPRYGELFF.

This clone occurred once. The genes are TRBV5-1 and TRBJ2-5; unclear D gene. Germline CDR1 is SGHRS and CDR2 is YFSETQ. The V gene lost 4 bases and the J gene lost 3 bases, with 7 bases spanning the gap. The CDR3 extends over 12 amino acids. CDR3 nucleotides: TGCGCCAGCAGCACCCAGAAAGAGACCCAGTACTTC. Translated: CASSTQKETQYF.

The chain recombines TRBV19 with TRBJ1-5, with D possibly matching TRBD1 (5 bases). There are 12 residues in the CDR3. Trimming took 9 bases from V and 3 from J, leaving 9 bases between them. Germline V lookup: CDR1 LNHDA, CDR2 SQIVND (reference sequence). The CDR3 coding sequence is TGTGCCAGCGGACACCTCAATCAGCCCCAGCATTTT. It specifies CASGHLNQPQHF.

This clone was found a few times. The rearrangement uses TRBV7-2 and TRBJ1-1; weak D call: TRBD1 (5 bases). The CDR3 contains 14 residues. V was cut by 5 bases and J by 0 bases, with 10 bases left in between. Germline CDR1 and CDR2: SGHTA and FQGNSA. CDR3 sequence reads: CASSNRQMNTEAFF. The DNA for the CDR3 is TGTGCCAGCAGCAATCGACAGATGAACACTGAAGCTTTCTTT.

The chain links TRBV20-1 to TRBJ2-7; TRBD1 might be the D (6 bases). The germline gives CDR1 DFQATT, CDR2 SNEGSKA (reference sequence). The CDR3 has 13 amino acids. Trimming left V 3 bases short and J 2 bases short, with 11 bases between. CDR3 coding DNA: TGCAGTGCTAGTGGGGACAACCCCTACGAGCAGTACTTC. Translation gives CSASGDNPYEQYF.

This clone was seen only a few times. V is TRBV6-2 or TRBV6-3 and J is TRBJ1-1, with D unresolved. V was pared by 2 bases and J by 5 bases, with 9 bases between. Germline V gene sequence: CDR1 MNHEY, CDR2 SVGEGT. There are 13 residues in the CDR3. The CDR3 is CASSYEAVTEAFF. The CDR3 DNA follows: TGTGCCAGCAGTTACGAGGCAGTGACTGAAGCTTTCTTT.

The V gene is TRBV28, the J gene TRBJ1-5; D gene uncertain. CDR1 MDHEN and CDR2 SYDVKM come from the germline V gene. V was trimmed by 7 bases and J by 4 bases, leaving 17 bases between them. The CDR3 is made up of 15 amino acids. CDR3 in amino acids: CASTPLGSGNQPQHF. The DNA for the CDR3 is TGTGCCAGCACCCCCTTGGGCAGTGGGAATCAGCCCCAGCATTTT.

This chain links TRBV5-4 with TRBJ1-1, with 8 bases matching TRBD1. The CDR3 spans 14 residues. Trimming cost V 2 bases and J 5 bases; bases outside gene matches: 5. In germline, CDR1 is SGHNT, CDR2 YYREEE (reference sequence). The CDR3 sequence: CASSFGQGGTEAFF. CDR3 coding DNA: TGTGCCAGCAGCTTCGGACAGGGTGGGACTGAAGCTTTCTTT.

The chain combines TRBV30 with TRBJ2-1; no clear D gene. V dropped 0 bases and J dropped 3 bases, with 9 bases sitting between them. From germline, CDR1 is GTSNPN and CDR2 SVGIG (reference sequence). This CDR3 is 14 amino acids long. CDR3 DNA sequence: TGTGCCTGGAGTGTAGCCAACCTCTACAATGAGCAGTTCTTC. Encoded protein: CAWSVANLYNEQFF. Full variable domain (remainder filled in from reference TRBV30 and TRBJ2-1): SQTIHQWPATLVQPVGSPLSLECTVEGTSNPNLYWYRQAAGRGLQLLFYSVGIGQISSEVPQNLSASRPQDRQFILSSKKLLLSDSGFYLCAWSVANLYNEQFFGPGTRLTVL.

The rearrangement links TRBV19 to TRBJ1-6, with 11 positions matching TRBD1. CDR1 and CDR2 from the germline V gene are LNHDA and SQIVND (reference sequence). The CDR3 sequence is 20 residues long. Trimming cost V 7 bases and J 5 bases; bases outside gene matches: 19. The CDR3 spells CASTPGRGQGVPLNNSPLHF. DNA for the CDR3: TGTGCCAGTACCCCGGGGCGGGGACAGGGGGTTCCCCTCAATAATTCACCCCTCCACTTT. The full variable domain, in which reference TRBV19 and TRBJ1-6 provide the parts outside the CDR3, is DGGITQSPKYLFRKEGQNVTLSCEQNLNHDAMYWYRQDPGQGLRLIYYSQIVNDFQKGDIAEGYSVSREKKESFPLTVTSAQKNPTAFYLCASTPGRGQGVPLNNSPLHFGNGTRLTVT.

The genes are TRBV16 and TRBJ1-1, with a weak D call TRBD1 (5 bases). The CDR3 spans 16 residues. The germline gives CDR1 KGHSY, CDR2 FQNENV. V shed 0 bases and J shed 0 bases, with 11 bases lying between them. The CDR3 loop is CASSQSYGAMNTEAFF. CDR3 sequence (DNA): TGTGCCAGCAGCCAATCCTACGGGGCTATGAACACTGAAGCTTTCTTT.

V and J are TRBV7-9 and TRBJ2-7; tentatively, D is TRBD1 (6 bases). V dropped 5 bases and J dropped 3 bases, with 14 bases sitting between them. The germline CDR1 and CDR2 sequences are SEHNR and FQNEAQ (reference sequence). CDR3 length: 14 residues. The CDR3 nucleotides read TGTGCCAGCAGCCCACAGGGACCCCACTACGAGCAGTACTTC. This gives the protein CASSPQGPHYEQYF.

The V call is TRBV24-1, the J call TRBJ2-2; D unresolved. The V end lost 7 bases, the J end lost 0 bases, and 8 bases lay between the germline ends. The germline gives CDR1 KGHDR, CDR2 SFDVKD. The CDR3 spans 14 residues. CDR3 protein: CATSSTTNTGELFF. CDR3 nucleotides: TGTGCCACCAGCTCGACAACGAACACCGGGGAGCTGTTTTTT.

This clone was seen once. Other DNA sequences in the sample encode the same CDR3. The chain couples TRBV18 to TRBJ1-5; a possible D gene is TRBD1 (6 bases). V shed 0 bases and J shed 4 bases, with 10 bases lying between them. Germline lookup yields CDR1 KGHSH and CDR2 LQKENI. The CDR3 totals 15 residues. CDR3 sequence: CASSPPGGGNQPQHF. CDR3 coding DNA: TGTGCCAGCTCACCACCGGGAGGGGGAAATCAGCCCCAGCATTTT.

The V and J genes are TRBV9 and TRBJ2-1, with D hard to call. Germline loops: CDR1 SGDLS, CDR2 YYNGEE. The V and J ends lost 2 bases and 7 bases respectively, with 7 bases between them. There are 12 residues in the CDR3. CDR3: CASSVIANEQFF. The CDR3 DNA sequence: TGTGCCAGCAGCGTTATTGCGAATGAGCAGTTCTTC.

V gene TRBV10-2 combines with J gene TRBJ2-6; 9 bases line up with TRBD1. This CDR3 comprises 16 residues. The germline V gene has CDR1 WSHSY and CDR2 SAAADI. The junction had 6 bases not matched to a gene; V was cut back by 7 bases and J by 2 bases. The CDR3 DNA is TGCGCCAGCAAGGGGGACAGGGTCCCTGGGGCCAACGTCCTGACTTTC. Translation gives CASKGDRVPGANVLTF.

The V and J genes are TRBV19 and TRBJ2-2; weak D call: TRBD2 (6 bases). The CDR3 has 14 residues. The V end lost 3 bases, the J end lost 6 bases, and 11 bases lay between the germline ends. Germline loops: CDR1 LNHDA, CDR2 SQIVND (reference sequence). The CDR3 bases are TGTGCCAGTAGTATTTCGCGGGACGCCGGGGAGCTGTTTTTT. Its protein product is CASSISRDAGELFF.

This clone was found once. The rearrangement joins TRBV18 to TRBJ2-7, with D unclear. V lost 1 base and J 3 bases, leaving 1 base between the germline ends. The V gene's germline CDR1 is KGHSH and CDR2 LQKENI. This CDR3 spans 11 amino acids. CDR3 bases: TGTGCCAGCTCACCACTCTACGAGCAGTACTTC. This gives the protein CASSPLYEQYF.

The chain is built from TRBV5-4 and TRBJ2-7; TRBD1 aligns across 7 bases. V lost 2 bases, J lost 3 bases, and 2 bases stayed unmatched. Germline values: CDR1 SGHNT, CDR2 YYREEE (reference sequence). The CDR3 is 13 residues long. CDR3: CASSFSGGYEQYF. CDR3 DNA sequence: TGTGCCAGCAGCTTTTCAGGGGGCTACGAGCAGTACTTC.

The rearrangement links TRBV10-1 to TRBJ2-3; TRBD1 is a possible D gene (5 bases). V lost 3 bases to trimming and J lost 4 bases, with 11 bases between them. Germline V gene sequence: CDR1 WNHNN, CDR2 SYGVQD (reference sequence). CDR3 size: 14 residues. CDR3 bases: TGCGCCAGCAGTGATAGGGGTGGCTCAGATACGCAGTATTTT. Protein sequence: CASSDRGGSDTQYF.

The CDR3 DNA is TGCGCCAGCAGCCAAGTTACGGGGTTGCGCGAAAAACTGTTTTTT. It specifies CASSQVTGLREKLFF. The chain carries TRBV4-1 and TRBJ1-4; D call uncertain. Trimming pared 1 base from V and 8 bases from J, leaving 14 bases between. Germline V gene sequence: CDR1 MGHRA, CDR2 YSYEKL. The CDR3 loop spans 15 amino acids.

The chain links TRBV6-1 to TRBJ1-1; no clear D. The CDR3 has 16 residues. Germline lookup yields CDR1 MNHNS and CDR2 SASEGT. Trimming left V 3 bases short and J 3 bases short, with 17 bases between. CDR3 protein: CASSDVRRLSDTEAFF. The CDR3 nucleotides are TGTGCCAGCAGTGATGTGCGAAGGCTTTCTGACACTGAAGCTTTCTTT.